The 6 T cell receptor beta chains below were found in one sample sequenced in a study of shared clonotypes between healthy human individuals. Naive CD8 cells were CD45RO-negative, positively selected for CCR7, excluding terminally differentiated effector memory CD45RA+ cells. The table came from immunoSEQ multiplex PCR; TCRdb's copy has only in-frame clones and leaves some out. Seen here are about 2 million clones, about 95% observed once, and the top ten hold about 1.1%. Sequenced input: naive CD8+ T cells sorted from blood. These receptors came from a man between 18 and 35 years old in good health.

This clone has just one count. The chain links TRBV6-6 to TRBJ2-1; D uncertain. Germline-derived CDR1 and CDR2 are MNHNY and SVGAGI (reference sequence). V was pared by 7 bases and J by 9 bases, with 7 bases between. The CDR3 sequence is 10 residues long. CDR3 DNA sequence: TGTGCCAGCAACTTGGGTGAGCAGTTCTTC. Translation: CASNLGEQFF.

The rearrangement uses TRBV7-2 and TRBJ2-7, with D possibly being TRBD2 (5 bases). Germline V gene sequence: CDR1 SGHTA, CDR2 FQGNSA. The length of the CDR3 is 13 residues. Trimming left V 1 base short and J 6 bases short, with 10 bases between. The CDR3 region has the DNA TGTGCCAGCAGCTTAGTGACCCGGGGCGAGCAGTACTTC. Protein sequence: CASSLVTRGEQYF. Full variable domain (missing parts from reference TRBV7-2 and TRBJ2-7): GAGVSQSPSNKVTEKGKDVELRCDPISGHTALYWYRQSLGQGLEFLIYFQGNSAPDKSGLPSDRFSAERTGGSVSTLTIQRTQQEDSAVYLCASSLVTRGEQYFGPGTRLTVT.

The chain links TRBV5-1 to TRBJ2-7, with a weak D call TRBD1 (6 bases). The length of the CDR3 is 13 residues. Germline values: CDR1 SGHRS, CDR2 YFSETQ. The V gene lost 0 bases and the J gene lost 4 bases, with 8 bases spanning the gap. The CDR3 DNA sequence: TGCGCCAGCAGCTTGGGTGGACAGTACGAGCAGTACTTC. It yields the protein CASSLGGQYEQYF. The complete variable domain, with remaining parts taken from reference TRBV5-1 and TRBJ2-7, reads KAGVTQTPRYLIKTRGQQVTLSCSPISGHRSVSWYQQTPGQGLQFLFEYFSETQRNKGNFPGRFSGRQFSNSRSEMNVSTLELGDSALYLCASSLGGQYEQYFGPGTRLTVT.

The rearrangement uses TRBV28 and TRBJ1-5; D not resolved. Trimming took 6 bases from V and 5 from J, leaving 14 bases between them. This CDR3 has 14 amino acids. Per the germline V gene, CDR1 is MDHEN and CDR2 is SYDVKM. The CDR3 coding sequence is TGTGCCAGCAGGCAGGCCGCGTTACATCAGCCCCAGCATTTT. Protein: CASRQAALHQPQHF.

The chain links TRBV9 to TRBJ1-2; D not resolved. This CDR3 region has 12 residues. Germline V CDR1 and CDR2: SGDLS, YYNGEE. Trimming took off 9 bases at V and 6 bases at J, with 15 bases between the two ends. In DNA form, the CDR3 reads TGTGCCACCCTCCCCGCCGAGGATGGCTACACCTTC. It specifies CATLPAEDGYTF.

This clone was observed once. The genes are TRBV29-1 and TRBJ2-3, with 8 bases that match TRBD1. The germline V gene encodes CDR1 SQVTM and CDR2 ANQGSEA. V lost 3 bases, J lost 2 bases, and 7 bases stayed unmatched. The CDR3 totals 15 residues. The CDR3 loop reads CSVDIGQGFTDTQYF. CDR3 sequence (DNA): TGCAGCGTTGATATCGGACAGGGTTTCACAGATACGCAGTATTTT.